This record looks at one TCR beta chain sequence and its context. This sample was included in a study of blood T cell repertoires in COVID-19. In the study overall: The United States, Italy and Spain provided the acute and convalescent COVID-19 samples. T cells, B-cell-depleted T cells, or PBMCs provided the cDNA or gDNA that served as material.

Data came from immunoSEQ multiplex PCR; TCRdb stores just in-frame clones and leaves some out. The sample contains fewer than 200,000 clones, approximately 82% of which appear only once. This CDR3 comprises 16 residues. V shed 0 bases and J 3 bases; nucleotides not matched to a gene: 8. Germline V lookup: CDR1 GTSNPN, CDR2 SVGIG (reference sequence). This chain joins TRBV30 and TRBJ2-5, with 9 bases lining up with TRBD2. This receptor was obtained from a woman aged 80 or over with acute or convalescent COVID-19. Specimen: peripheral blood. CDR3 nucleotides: TGTGCCTGGAGTGTAAGTAGCGGGAGAATTGAAGAGACCCAGTACTTC. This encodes CAWSVSSGRIEETQYF.